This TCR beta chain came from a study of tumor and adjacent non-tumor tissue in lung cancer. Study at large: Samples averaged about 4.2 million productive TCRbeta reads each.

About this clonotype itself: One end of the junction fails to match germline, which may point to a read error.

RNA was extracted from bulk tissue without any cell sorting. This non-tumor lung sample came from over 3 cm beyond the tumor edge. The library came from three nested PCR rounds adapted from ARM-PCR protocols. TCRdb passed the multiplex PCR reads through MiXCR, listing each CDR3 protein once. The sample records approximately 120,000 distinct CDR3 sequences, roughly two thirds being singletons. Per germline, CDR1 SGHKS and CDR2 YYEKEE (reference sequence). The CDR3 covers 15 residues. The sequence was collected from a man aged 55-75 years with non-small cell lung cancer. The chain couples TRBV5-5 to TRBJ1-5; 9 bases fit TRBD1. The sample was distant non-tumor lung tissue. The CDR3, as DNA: TGTGCCAGCAGCAGGGGACAGGGCAGCAATCAGCCCCATTATTTT. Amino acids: CASSRGQGSNQPHYF. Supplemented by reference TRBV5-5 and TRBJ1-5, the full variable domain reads DAGVTQSPTHLIKTRGQQVTLRCSPISGHKSVSWYQQVLGQGPQFIFQYYEKEERGRGNFPDRFSARQFPNYSSELNVNALLLGDSALYLCASSRGQGSNQPHYFGDGTRLSIL.